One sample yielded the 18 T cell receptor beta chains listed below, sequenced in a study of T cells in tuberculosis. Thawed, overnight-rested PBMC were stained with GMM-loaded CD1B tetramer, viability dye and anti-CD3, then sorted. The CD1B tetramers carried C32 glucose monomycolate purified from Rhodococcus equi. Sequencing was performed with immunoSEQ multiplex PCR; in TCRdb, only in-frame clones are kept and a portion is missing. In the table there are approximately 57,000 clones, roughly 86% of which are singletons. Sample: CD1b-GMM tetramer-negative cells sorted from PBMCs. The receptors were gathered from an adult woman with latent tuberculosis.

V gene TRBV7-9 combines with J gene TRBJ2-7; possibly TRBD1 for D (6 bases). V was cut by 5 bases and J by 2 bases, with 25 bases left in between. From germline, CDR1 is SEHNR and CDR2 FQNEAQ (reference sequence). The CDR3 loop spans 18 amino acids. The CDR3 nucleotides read TGTGCCAGCAGCCCGGGGCAGGGGACGACATTGAATACCTACGAGCAGTACTTC. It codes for CASSPGQGTTLNTYEQYF.

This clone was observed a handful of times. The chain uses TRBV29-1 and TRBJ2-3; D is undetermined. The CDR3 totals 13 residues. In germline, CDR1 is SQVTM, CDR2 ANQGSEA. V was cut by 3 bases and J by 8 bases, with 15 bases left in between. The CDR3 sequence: CSVESSRSGTQYF. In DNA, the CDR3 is TGCAGCGTTGAGTCCTCCCGGTCGGGTACGCAGTATTTT.

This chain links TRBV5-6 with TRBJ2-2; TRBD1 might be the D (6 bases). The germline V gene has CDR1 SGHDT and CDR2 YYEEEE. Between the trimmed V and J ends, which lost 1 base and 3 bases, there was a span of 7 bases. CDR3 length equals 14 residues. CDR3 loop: CASSLRGYTGELFF. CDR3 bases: TGTGCCAGCAGCTTGAGGGGGTACACCGGGGAGCTGTTTTTT.

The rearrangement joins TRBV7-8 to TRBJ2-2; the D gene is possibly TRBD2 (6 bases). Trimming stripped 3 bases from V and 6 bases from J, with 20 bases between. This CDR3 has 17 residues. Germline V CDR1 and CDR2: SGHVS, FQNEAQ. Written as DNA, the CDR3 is TGTGCCAGCAGCTTGGAAACACTAGCTTTCCGGGCCGGGGAGCTGTTTTTT. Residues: CASSLETLAFRAGELFF. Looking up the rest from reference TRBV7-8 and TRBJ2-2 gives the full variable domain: GAGVSQSPRYKVAKRGQDVALRCDPISGHVSLFWYQQALGQGPEFLTYFQNEAQLDKSGLPSDRFFAERPEGSVSTLKIQRTQQEDSAVYLCASSLETLAFRAGELFFGEGSRLTVL.

Written as DNA, the CDR3 is TGTGCCAGCAGCTTAGACGACAGGGTAAATGAGCAGTTCTTC. Residues: CASSLDDRVNEQFF. The chain links TRBV5-6 to TRBJ2-1, with 7 bases lining up with TRBD1. Looked up from germline, CDR1 is SGHDT and CDR2 is YYEEEE. Trimming removed 2 bases from V and 7 bases from J; junction bases left unmatched: 6. This CDR3 is built from 14 residues.

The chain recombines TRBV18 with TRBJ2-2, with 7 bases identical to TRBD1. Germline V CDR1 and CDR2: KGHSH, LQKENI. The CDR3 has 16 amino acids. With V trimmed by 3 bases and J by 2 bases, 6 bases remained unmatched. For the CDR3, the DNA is TGTGCCAGCTCACCGAGGGACAGACCAAACACCGGGGAGCTGTTTTTT. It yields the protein CASSPRDRPNTGELFF. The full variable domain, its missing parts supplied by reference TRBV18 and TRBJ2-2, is NAGVMQNPRHLVRRRGQEARLRCSPMKGHSHVYWYRQLPEEGLKFMVYLQKENIIDESGMPKERFSAEFPKEGPSILRIQQVVRGDSAAYFCASSPRDRPNTGELFFGEGSRLTVL.

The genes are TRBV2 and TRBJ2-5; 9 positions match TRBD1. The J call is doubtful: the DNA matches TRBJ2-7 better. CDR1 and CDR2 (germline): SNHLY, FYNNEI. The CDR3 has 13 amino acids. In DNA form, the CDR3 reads TGTGCCAGCAGTGAGGGACAGGGAAACGAGCAGTACTTC. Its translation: CASSEGQGNEQYF.

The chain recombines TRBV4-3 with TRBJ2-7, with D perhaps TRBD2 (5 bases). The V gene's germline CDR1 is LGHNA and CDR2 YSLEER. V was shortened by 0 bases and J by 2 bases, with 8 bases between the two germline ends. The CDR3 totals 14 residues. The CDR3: CASSQDLGAYEQYF. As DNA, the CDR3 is TGCGCCAGCAGCCAAGATCTGGGAGCCTACGAGCAGTACTTC.

The CDR3: CASSGDGNTIYF. As DNA, the CDR3 is TGTGCCAGCAGCGGAGATGGAAACACCATATATTTT. The gene calls are TRBV5-4 and TRBJ1-3; D is unresolved. Deletions cut 4 bases from V and 3 bases from J, with 5 bases between. In germline, CDR1 is SGHNT, CDR2 YYREEE (reference sequence). This CDR3 spans 12 amino acids.

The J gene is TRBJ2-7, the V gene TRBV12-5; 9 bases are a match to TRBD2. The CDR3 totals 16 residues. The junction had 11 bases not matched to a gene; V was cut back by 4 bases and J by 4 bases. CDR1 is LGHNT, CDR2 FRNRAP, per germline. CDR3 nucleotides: TGTGCTAGTGGTTCCCCCACTAGCGGGCCTCGGTACGAGCAGTACTTC. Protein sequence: CASGSPTSGPRYEQYF.

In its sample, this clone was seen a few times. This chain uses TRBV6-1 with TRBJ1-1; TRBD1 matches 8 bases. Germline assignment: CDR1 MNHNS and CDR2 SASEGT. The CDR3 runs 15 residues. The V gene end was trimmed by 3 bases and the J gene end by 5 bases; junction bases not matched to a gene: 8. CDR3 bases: TGTGCCAGCAGTGAGAGTGCAGGGGGCCGGACTGAAGCTTTCTTT. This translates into CASSESAGGRTEAFF.

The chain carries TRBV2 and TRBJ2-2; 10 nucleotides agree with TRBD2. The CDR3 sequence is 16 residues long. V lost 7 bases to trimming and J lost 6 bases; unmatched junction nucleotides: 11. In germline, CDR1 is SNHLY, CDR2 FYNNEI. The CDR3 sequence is CASIGASGGLAGELFF. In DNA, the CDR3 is TGTGCCAGCATTGGGGCTAGCGGGGGTCTCGCCGGGGAGCTGTTTTTT.

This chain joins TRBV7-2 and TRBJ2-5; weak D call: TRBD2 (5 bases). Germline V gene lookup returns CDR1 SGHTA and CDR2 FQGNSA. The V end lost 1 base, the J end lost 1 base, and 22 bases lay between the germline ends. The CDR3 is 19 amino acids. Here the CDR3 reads CASSLDIFVGVQPQETQYF. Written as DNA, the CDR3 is TGTGCCAGCAGCTTAGATATTTTTGTCGGGGTACAGCCCCAAGAGACCCAGTACTTC.

The CDR3 region has the DNA TGTGCCAGCAGTTTTCGTATGTCCTCCTACGAGCAGTACTTC. This codes for CASSFRMSSYEQYF. The rearrangement joins TRBV28 to TRBJ2-7, with no clear D. V lost 3 bases, J lost 0 bases, and 9 bases lay in between. The CDR3 spans 14 residues. Germline loops: CDR1 MDHEN, CDR2 SYDVKM.

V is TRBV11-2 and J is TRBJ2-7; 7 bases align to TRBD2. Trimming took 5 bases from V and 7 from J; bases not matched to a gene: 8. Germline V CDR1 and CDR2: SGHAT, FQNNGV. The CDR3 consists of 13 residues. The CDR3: CASSLREAREQYF. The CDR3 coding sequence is TGTGCCAGCAGCCTTCGGGAGGCGCGGGAGCAGTACTTC.

In DNA, the CDR3 is TGTGCTAGTGGTTTCTCCGGGGGTGGAGGCTACACCTTC. Protein sequence: CASGFSGGGGYTF. The J gene is TRBJ1-2, the V gene TRBV12-5; tentative D call: TRBD1 (5 bases). V shed 3 bases and J shed 8 bases, with 13 bases lying between them. This CDR3 spans 13 amino acids. Looked up from germline, CDR1 is LGHNT and CDR2 is FRNRAP.

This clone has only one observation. CDR3 bases: TGTGCCAACCCTGTACCCCTTTGCGGGAGCGACAATGAGCAGTTCTTC. As protein: CANPVPLCGSDNEQFF. The rearrangement joins TRBV28 to TRBJ2-1, with 7 bases identical to TRBD2. CDR1 and CDR2 from the germline V gene are MDHEN and SYDVKM. V lost 10 bases and J lost 5; bases outside the gene matches: 17. The CDR3 length is 16 residues.

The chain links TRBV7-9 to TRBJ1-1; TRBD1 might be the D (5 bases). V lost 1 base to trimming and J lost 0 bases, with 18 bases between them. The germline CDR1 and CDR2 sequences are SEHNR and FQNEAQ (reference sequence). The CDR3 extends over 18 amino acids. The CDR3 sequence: CASSLDSGGGRMNTEAFF. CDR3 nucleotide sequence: TGTGCCAGCAGCTTAGATTCTGGGGGGGGAAGGATGAACACTGAAGCTTTCTTT.